This TCR beta chain was recovered during a study of monozygotic twins with cystic fibrosis. Whole-study results and caveats: J usage was most co-twin-similar in 8 of 16 pairs, V in 13. Age, concordance and disease severity did not associate with shared CDR3 numbers. The repertoire was suggested to be naive-dominated, clonality median roughly 0.0091.

With regard to this clone: Its target is not known.

Germline V gene sequence: CDR1 SQVTM, CDR2 ANQGSEA. This CDR3 has 12 amino acids. V dropped 4 bases and J dropped 6 bases, with 12 bases sitting between them. Libraries were prepared by immunoSEQ multiplex PCR; TCRdb keeps only in-frame clonotypes and omits some of them. The data show roughly 25,000 clones, 80% to 95% seen once. This TCR derives from a girl aged 2-10 years with cystic fibrosis. The rearrangement links TRBV29-1 to TRBJ1-2, with D hard to call. The sequenced sample was blood. The CDR3 reads CSVGRAENGYTF. The DNA for the CDR3 is TGCAGCGTTGGTAGGGCAGAGAATGGCTACACCTTC.